These 25 T cell receptor beta chains share one sample of origin, sequenced in a study of PD-L1 blockade in urothelial cancer. This table comes from immunoSEQ multiplex PCR, and its TCRdb copy is limited to in-frame clones, with some not included. The data contain 55,000 to 70,000 clones, over 75% of them seen just once; the ten biggest clones take up about 4.5%. The sequenced sample was PBMCs, obtained around atezolizumab (anti-PD-L1) treatment. The receptors here all came from a man between 65 and 85 years old with urothelial cancer.

The rearrangement links TRBV11-2 to TRBJ2-1, with a weak D call TRBD1 (5 bases). The CDR3 has 14 residues. V lost 1 base and J lost 1, with 5 bases in between. Germline CDR1 is SGHAT and CDR2 is FQNNGV. CDR3 nucleotide sequence: TGTGCCAGCAGCTTAGCAGGGTCCTACAATGAGCAGTTCTTC. Its protein is CASSLAGSYNEQFF.

The V call is TRBV7-9, the J call TRBJ2-1; 7 positions agree with TRBD1. The germline V gene has CDR1 SEHNR and CDR2 FQNEAQ (reference sequence). This CDR3 is built from 18 residues. V was pared by 3 bases and J by 0 bases, with 11 bases of the junction left unmatched. In DNA form, the CDR3 reads TGTGCCAGCAGCTTCCGACCTTCCGGGACAGACTCCTACAATGAGCAGTTCTTC. Amino acid sequence: CASSFRPSGTDSYNEQFF. The variable domain in full, with the rest retrieved from reference TRBV7-9 and TRBJ2-1, is DTGVSQNPRHKITKRGQNVTFRCDPISEHNRLYWYRQTLGQGPEFLTYFQNEAQLEKSRLLSDRFSAERPKGSFSTLEIQRTEQGDSAMYLCASSFRPSGTDSYNEQFFGPGTRLTVL.

The gene calls are TRBV6-6 and TRBJ2-5; 14 bases line up with TRBD2. The ends lost 8 bases at V and 5 bases at J; junction bases unmatched: 7. CDR3 length: 15 residues. From germline, CDR1 is MNHNY and CDR2 SVGAGI (reference sequence). DNA for the CDR3: TGTGCCAGCCGGGGACTAGCGGGAGTTATTGAGACCCAGTACTTC. Protein: CASRGLAGVIETQYF.

The chain couples TRBV30 to TRBJ2-6; 8 bases are shared with TRBD1. Germline values: CDR1 GTSNPN, CDR2 SVGIG (reference sequence). The length of the CDR3 is 14 residues. Trimming removed 8 bases from V and 2 bases from J; junction bases left unmatched: 5. The CDR3 nucleotides read TGTGCCATCTGGACAGGGACTGGGGCCAACGTCCTGACTTTC. Its protein is CAIWTGTGANVLTF.

The J gene is TRBJ1-4, the V gene TRBV5-4, with TRBD1 matching over 8 bases. Losses at the gene ends were 3 bases for V and 8 bases for J; bases not matched to a gene: 9. From germline, CDR1 is SGHNT and CDR2 YYREEE (reference sequence). The CDR3 has 15 residues. As DNA, the CDR3 is TGTGCCAGCAGCTCTCACAGGGGGGGAGAGGAAAAACTGTTTTTT. Its translation is CASSSHRGGEEKLFF.

This rearrangement joins TRBV2 to TRBJ2-3, with D maybe TRBD1 (5 bases). CDR3 size: 12 residues. V gave up 7 bases and J gave up 3 bases, with 8 bases separating them. Germline CDR1 is SNHLY and CDR2 is FYNNEI. CDR3 protein: CASNQGTDTQYF. CDR3 bases: TGTGCCAGCAACCAGGGAACAGATACGCAGTATTTT.

In DNA form, the CDR3 reads TGCGCCAGCAGCCCAGGACAGGGGTGGGATCAGCCCCAGCATTTT. This codes for CASSPGQGWDQPQHF. The chain couples TRBV5-1 to TRBJ1-5; 9 nucleotides match TRBD1. The trim removed 4 bases at V and 5 bases at J, leaving 7 bases unmatched. The germline V gene has CDR1 SGHRS and CDR2 YFSETQ. This CDR3 contains 15 residues.

V and J are TRBV2 and TRBJ1-3; maybe TRBD1 (5 bases). The CDR3 is made up of 16 amino acids. Trimming took off 2 bases at V and 2 bases at J, with 13 bases between the two ends. CDR1 is SNHLY, CDR2 FYNNEI, per germline. CDR3 in amino acids: CASSELVPGAGNTIYF. For the CDR3, the DNA is TGTGCCAGCAGTGAATTAGTTCCGGGGGCTGGAAACACCATATATTTT. The full variable domain, with the rest looked up from reference TRBV2 and TRBJ1-3, is EPEVTQTPSHQVTQMGQEVILRCVPISNHLYFYWYRQILGQKVEFLVSFYNNEISEKSEIFDDQFSVERPDGSNFTLKIRSTKLEDSAMYFCASSELVPGAGNTIYFGEGSWLTVV.

V is TRBV30 and J is TRBJ2-1; 9 bases are shared with TRBD2. V lost 5 bases and J lost 4; bases outside the gene matches: 9. The CDR3 loop spans 15 amino acids. Germline-derived CDR1 and CDR2 are GTSNPN and SVGIG (reference sequence). CDR3 sequence: CAWGSGAGGYNEQFF. The CDR3 DNA sequence: TGTGCCTGGGGTTCCGGGGCGGGAGGGTACAATGAGCAGTTCTTC.

The J gene is TRBJ1-5, the V gene TRBV4-2, with D tentatively TRBD1 (6 bases). Trimming took 1 base from V and 9 from J, leaving 16 bases between them. The germline V gene has CDR1 LGHNA and CDR2 YNFKEQ. The CDR3 consists of 15 residues. The DNA of the CDR3 is TGTGCCAGCAGCCAAGTTGGCGCAGGGGTATGGCCCCAGCATTTT. This encodes CASSQVGAGVWPQHF.

This sequence joins TRBV10-2 and TRBJ2-2; TRBD2 agrees at 12 bases. Germline-derived CDR1 and CDR2 are WSHSY and SAAADI. The CDR3 loop spans 14 amino acids. Germline trimming cut 7 bases from V and 6 bases from J; bases unmatched to any gene: 3. The CDR3 protein is CASTLAGGPGELFF. The DNA of the CDR3 is TGCGCCAGCACTCTAGCGGGAGGGCCCGGGGAGCTGTTTTTT.

The chain uses TRBV30 and TRBJ1-2; D not certain. Germline V gene sequence: CDR1 GTSNPN, CDR2 SVGIG (reference sequence). Trimming stripped 4 bases from V and 6 bases from J, with 12 bases between. The CDR3 contains 12 residues. In DNA form, the CDR3 reads TGTGCCTGGACTAGAGACTCCCATGGCTACACCTTC. This encodes CAWTRDSHGYTF.

V usage is TRBV29-1 and J usage is TRBJ1-4, with 7 bases lining up with TRBD1. Germline CDR1 and CDR2: SQVTM and ANQGSEA. This CDR3 comprises 13 residues. Losses at the gene ends were 7 bases for V and 8 bases for J; bases not matched to a gene: 10. CDR3 sequence: CSARQGGSEKLFF. The CDR3 region has the DNA TGCAGCGCCCGACAGGGTGGGAGCGAAAAACTGTTTTTT.

The rearrangement uses TRBV18 and TRBJ2-7, with 9 nucleotides matching TRBD2. The length of the CDR3 is 16 residues. With V trimmed by 3 bases and J by 1 base, 7 bases remained unmatched. CDR1 is KGHSH and CDR2 is LQKENI in the germline V gene. CDR3 amino acids: CASSPLSGGSSYEQYF. CDR3 bases: TGTGCCAGCTCACCCCTTAGCGGGGGATCGTCCTACGAGCAGTACTTC.

This clone was seen a handful of times. V is TRBV30 and J is TRBJ1-1; D is ambiguous. The CDR3 length is 14 residues. Trimming pared 0 bases from V and 4 bases from J, leaving 12 bases between. CDR1 and CDR2 (germline): GTSNPN, SVGIG (reference sequence). CDR3 nucleotides: TGTGCCTGGAGTGTAGACAACGTGGGCACTGAAGCTTTCTTT. This gives the protein CAWSVDNVGTEAFF.

The rearrangement joins TRBV15 to TRBJ2-7; a possible D gene is TRBD2 (6 bases). This CDR3 comprises 15 residues. Germline CDR1 and CDR2: LNHNV and YYDKDF (reference sequence). With 9 bases removed from V and 0 bases from J, the gap between germline ends came to 18 bases. The CDR3 bases are TGTGCCACGGCCCCCACGGGGGTCCGCTCCTACGAGCAGTACTTC. Protein: CATAPTGVRSYEQYF.

The chain carries TRBV7-9 and TRBJ1-1, with 7 positions matching TRBD1. The CDR3 has 11 residues. Trimming cost V 5 bases and J 9 bases; bases outside gene matches: 3. Germline assignment: CDR1 SEHNR and CDR2 FQNEAQ (reference sequence). The CDR3 bases are TGTGCCAGCAGCGTACAGGGGCAAGCTTTCTTT. It codes for CASSVQGQAFF.

This chain links TRBV5-1 with TRBJ2-5; weak D call: TRBD2 (6 bases). Germline V lookup: CDR1 SGHRS, CDR2 YFSETQ. The CDR3 consists of 14 residues. The V and J ends lost 7 bases and 4 bases respectively, with 17 bases between them. The CDR3 is CASRPQAGGETQYF. The CDR3 bases are TGCGCCAGCCGACCCCAAGCGGGCGGAGAGACCCAGTACTTC.

This chain joins TRBV18 and TRBJ2-1; 7 bases agree with TRBD1. The trim removed 5 bases at V and 5 bases at J, leaving 6 bases unmatched. Germline values: CDR1 KGHSH, CDR2 LQKENI. The CDR3 contains 14 residues. The CDR3 spells CASSVSGGNNEQFF. Written as DNA, the CDR3 is TGTGCCAGCTCAGTTTCAGGGGGAAACAATGAGCAGTTCTTC.

The chain recombines TRBV4-1 with TRBJ2-1, with TRBD2 matching 9 bases. This CDR3 has 16 residues. V was clipped by 1 base and J by 6 bases; unmatched bases: 7. Per germline, CDR1 MGHRA and CDR2 YSYEKL. This CDR3 reads CASSQVMVAGANEQFF. Here the CDR3 DNA reads TGCGCCAGCAGCCAAGTCATGGTAGCGGGAGCCAATGAGCAGTTCTTC.

V and J are TRBV6-6 and TRBJ2-2; 11 bases match TRBD2. Looked up from germline, CDR1 is MNHNY and CDR2 is SVGAGI (reference sequence). The CDR3 runs 16 residues. V lost 2 bases and J lost 5; bases outside the gene matches: 4. CDR3 protein: CASSYGSGRGTGELFF. The CDR3, as DNA: TGTGCCAGCAGTTACGGTAGCGGGAGGGGAACCGGGGAGCTGTTTTTT.

Concerning this clone: This sample includes further DNA sequences coding for the same CDR3. V usage is TRBV19 and J usage is TRBJ1-1; D remains unclear. The CDR3 consists of 12 residues. Germline CDR1 reads LNHDA; CDR2 reads SQIVND (reference sequence). V was pared by 3 bases and J by 3 bases, with 5 bases between. The CDR3 protein is CASSMRDTEAFF. The DNA of the CDR3 is TGTGCCAGTAGTATGAGGGACACTGAAGCTTTCTTT.

The chain links TRBV6-1 to TRBJ1-1, with 8 bases fitting TRBD1. The CDR3 loop spans 15 amino acids. Germline V gives CDR1 MNHNS, CDR2 SASEGT. Trimming cost V 4 bases and J 3 bases; bases outside gene matches: 7. The DNA for the CDR3 is TGTGCCAGCAGTGCCCGGACAGGGCTCGACACTGAAGCTTTCTTT. This gives the protein CASSARTGLDTEAFF.

V and J are TRBV2 and TRBJ1-1, with D unclear. The V gene lost 4 bases and the J gene lost 7 bases, with 16 bases spanning the gap. Looked up from germline, CDR1 is SNHLY and CDR2 is FYNNEI. This CDR3 contains 14 residues. The CDR3 sequence is CASSVSTTVGEAFF. CDR3 nucleotide sequence: TGTGCCAGCAGTGTCTCCACAACAGTCGGTGAAGCTTTCTTT.

V and J are TRBV5-1 and TRBJ2-5, with D uncertain. The CDR3 loop spans 14 amino acids. Deletions cut 1 base from V and 0 bases from J, with 7 bases between. Germline-derived CDR1 and CDR2 are SGHRS and YFSETQ. CDR3 sequence: CASSLLADQETQYF. Written as DNA, the CDR3 is TGCGCCAGCAGCTTGTTGGCAGACCAAGAGACCCAGTACTTC.